This TCR beta chain was recovered during a study of T cell responses to AZD1222 COVID-19 vaccine. Repertoires were generated with immunoSEQ multiplex PCR, while TCRdb's copy carries only in-frame clones and drops some. The table records under 85,000 clones, more than 70% of them present only once. Germline V gives CDR1 SGHRS, CDR2 YFSETQ. The CDR3 is made up of 14 amino acids. The junction had 4 bases not matched to a gene; V was cut back by 4 bases and J by 4 bases. Study conclusions and caveats: Spike-specific TCR breadth and depth were elevated following two AZD1222 doses.

As to this clone: Its antigen is currently unknown.

The V and J genes are TRBV5-1 and TRBJ2-5; 10 nucleotides agree with TRBD2. Sequenced here: peripheral blood, sampled on day 0 of AZD1222 vaccination. This receptor was obtained from an adult in good health. The CDR3 DNA sequence: TGCGCCAGCAGCAGAGCGGGAGGGCTAGAGACCCAGTACTTC. Translated: CASSRAGGLETQYF.